This T cell receptor beta chain stems from a study of T cells after yellow fever vaccination. Synthesis of TCR cDNA relied on 5'RACE template switching, which attached a universal primer site and UMIs. TCRdb recomputed calls from the 5' RACE reads with MiXCR, one row per CDR3 protein. The table records a few hundred thousand distinct CDR3 sequences, about 19% of them present only once. Trimming took 4 bases from V and 3 from J, leaving 16 bases between them. Germline CDR1 reads SGHDT; CDR2 reads YYEEEE. The CDR3 is made up of 16 amino acids. Study conclusions and caveats: Weaker overall, the secondary response nonetheless peaked faster (day 5 versus 15). Post-booster repertoires contained most primary-vaccination clones again (around 97% CD4, around 89% CD8).

On this clonotype itself: Its cognate antigen is unknown.

Sequences were derived from PBMCs, sampled 15 days after the yellow fever booster vaccination. The V and J genes are TRBV5-6 and TRBJ2-2; perhaps D is TRBD1 or TRBD2 (6 bases each). This clonotype originated in a man aged 30 to 39 who received the YFV17D yellow fever vaccine. CDR3 loop: CASSRWAGGYTGELFF. In nucleotides, the CDR3 is TGTGCCAGCAGCCGTTGGGCCGGGGGCTACACCGGGGAGCTGTTTTTT. Based on the CDR3 plus reference TRBV5-6 and TRBJ2-2, the full variable domain is DAGVTQSPTHLIKTRGQQVTLRCSPKSGHDTVSWYQQALGQGPQFIFQYYEEEERQRGNFPDRFSGHQFPNYSSELNVNALLLGDSALYLCASSRWAGGYTGELFFGEGSRLTVL.